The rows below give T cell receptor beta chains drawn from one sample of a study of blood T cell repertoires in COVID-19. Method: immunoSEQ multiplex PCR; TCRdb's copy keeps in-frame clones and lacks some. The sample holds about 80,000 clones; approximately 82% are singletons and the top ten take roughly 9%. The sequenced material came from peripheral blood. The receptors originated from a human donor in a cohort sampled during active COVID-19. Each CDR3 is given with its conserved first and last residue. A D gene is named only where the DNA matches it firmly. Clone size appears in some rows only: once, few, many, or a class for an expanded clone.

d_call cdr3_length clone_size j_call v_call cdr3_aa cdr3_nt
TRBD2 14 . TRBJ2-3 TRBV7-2 CASSSRAGSDTQYF TGTGCCAGCAGCTCCCGAGCGGGATCAGATACGCAGTATTTT
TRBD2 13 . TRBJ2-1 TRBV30 CAWRLAGGNEQFF TGTGCCTGGAGGCTAGCGGGAGGCAATGAGCAGTTCTTC
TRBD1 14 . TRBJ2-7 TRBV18 CASSLGTGGGEQYF TGTGCCAGCTCACTCGGGACAGGGGGCGGCGAGCAGTACTTC
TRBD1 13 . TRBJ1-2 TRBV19 CASSLQGTYGYTF TGTGCCAGTAGTCTACAGGGGACCTATGGCTACACCTTC
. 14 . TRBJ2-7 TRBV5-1 CASSLTAISYEQYF TGCGCCAGCAGCTTGACAGCTATCTCCTACGAGCAGTACTTC
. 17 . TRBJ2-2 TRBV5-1 CASSSSGTGLSTGELFF TGCGCCAGCAGTTCATCAGGGACTGGCTTGAGCACCGGGGAGCTGTTTTTT
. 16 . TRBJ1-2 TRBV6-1 CASSAVRQYHYYGYTF TGTGCCAGCAGTGCCGTTCGACAGTACCACTACTATGGCTACACCTTC
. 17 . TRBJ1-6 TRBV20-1 CSASRRVGDFYNSPLHF TGCAGTGCTAGTAGGAGGGTAGGGGATTTCTATAATTCACCCCTCCACTTT
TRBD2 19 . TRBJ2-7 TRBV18 CASSPLSRPRERGPYEQYF TGTGCCAGCTCACCACTCTCCCGCCCTAGGGAGCGGGGGCCCTACGAGCAGTACTTC
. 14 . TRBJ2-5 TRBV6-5 CASSTRQPQETQYF TGTGCCAGCAGTACCCGACAGCCTCAAGAGACCCAGTACTTC
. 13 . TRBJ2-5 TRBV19 CASSIAGYETQYF TGTGCCAGTAGTATAGCAGGGTACGAGACCCAGTACTTC
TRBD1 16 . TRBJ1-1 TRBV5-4 CASSRRQGARATEAFF TGTGCCAGCAGCCGGCGGCAGGGGGCGCGGGCCACTGAAGCTTTCTTT
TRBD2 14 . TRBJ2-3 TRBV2 CASRAGVSTDTQYF TGTGCCAGCCGGGCGGGGGTTAGCACAGATACGCAGTATTTT
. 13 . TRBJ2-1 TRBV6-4 CASSDGGVGGQFF TGTGCCAGCAGTGACGGAGGAGTTGGCGGGCAGTTCTTC
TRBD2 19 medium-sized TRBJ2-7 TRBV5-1 CASSLVWREGLSAPYEQYF TGCGCCAGCAGCTTGGTTTGGCGGGAGGGGCTATCTGCCCCCTACGAGCAGTACTTC
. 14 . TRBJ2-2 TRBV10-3 CAISGTRGAGELFF TGTGCCATCAGTGGTACCAGGGGCGCCGGGGAGCTGTTTTTT
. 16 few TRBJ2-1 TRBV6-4 CASSSIAESSYNEQFF TGTGCCAGCAGTTCAATAGCGGAGAGCTCCTACAATGAGCAGTTCTTC
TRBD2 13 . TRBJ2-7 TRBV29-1 CSVTGGSSYEQYF TGCAGCGTTACGGGGGGAAGCTCCTACGAGCAGTACTTC
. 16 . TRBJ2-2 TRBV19 CASSIGAVANTGELFF TGTGCCAGTAGTATAGGGGCAGTAGCGAACACCGGGGAGCTGTTTTTT
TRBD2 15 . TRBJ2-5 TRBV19 CATSGGGLSQETQYF TGTGCTACAAGCGGGGGAGGGCTGAGCCAAGAGACCCAGTACTTC
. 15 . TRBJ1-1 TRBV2 CASGLLRTANTEAFF TGTGCCAGCGGGCTCTTGAGGACAGCAAACACTGAAGCTTTCTTT
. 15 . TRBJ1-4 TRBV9 CASSVTVSTNEKLFF TGTGCCAGCAGCGTGACAGTGTCAACTAATGAAAAACTGTTTTTT
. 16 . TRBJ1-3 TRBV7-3 CASSLKPGSSGNTIYF TGTGCCAGCAGCTTAAAGCCCGGGTCTTCTGGAAACACCATATATTTT
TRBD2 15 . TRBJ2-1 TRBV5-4 CASSSRTSSYNEQFF TGTGCCAGCAGCTCCCGGACTAGCTCCTACAATGAGCAGTTCTTC